Below, 6 T cell receptor beta chains from the same sample are listed, as sequenced in a study of identical twins. TCRdb independently ran MiXCR on the 5' RACE reads; one entry per CDR3 protein. The repertoire holds about 520,000 distinct CDR3 sequences, with 20% to 25% as singletons. These sequences were also reported in another study, on T cells expressing NK-cell markers.

The sequenced material came from CD4+ T cells sorted from blood. These receptors originate from a woman aged 18-29 years in good health.

This clonotype has a count of ten or more. The gene calls are TRBV4-3 and TRBJ2-1; 8 positions match TRBD2. Germline V CDR1 and CDR2: LGHNA, YSLEER. The CDR3 contains 13 residues. V shed 0 bases and J 13 bases; nucleotides not matched to a gene: 5. The CDR3 region is CASSQDQGLGQFF. Written as DNA, the CDR3 is TGCGCCAGCAGCCAAGATCAGGGACTAGGCCAGTTCTTC.

There are a few counts of this clonotype. The V gene is TRBV4-2, the J gene TRBJ2-1; the match to TRBD1 covers 9 bases. V was clipped by 3 bases and J by 3 bases; unmatched bases: 3. This CDR3 spans 15 amino acids. CDR1 is LGHNA, CDR2 YNFKEQ, per germline. CDR3 sequence reads: CASSQRQGGYNEQFF. Here the CDR3 DNA reads TGTGCCAGCAGCCAGAGACAGGGGGGCTACAATGAGCAGTTCTTC.

This clonotype was found a few times. In nucleotides, the CDR3 is TGCGCCAGCGCGGAGGGTGGCGGGAGAAACATTCAGTACTTC. This codes for CASAEGGGRNIQYF. V gene TRBV5-1 combines with J gene TRBJ2-4; 7 nucleotides match TRBD2. Germline V CDR1 and CDR2: SGHRS, YFSETQ. The CDR3 totals 14 residues. Germline trimming cut 7 bases from V and 6 bases from J; bases unmatched to any gene: 10.

The CDR3: CASSWAGTGYNSPLHF. The CDR3 DNA reads TGTGCCAGCAGCTGGGCCGGGACAGGGTATAATTCACCCCTCCACTTT. The chain links TRBV7-2 to TRBJ1-6; TRBD1 matches 9 bases. CDR3 size: 16 residues. V was pared by 4 bases and J by 4 bases, with 5 bases of the junction left unmatched. CDR1 is SGHTA and CDR2 is FQGNSA in the germline V gene.

The rearrangement uses TRBV11-3 and TRBJ2-1, with 8 bases fitting TRBD2. The germline gives CDR1 SGHNT, CDR2 YENEEA. The ends lost 0 bases at V and 9 bases at J; junction bases unmatched: 4. The CDR3 runs to 14 residues. For the CDR3, the DNA is TGTGCCAGCAGCTTAGAAGTTAGCGGGACTGAGCAGTTCTTC. As protein: CASSLEVSGTEQFF.

The gene calls are TRBV5-1 and TRBJ2-2; 7 bases agree with TRBD2. The length of the CDR3 is 16 residues. J was trimmed by 2 bases and V by 4 bases; bases with no gene match: 8. The germline gives CDR1 SGHRS, CDR2 YFSETQ. CDR3 nucleotides: TGCGCCAGCAGCCCCTTGGGGGGGTCAAACACCGGGGAGCTGTTTTTT. Amino acid sequence: CASSPLGGSNTGELFF.